The 20 T cell receptor beta chains given below trace back to one sample, sequenced in a study of blood T cell repertoires in COVID-19. TCRdb's copy holds only in-frame clones and misses some; the assay was immunoSEQ multiplex PCR. This sample carries 120,000 or so clones, 70% to 85% of them seen once, and the ten largest clones take 0.7% to 1%. The sequenced material came from peripheral blood. These receptor sequences come from a human donor with acute or convalescent COVID-19. The donor label of this sample is uncertain.

V usage is TRBV5-1 and J usage is TRBJ1-1, with 9 bases fitting TRBD1. CDR1 and CDR2 from the germline V gene are SGHRS and YFSETQ. The J segment lost 4 bases and the V segment lost 4 bases, leaving 8 bases of the junction unmatched. CDR3 length equals 15 residues. CDR3 in amino acids: CASSERTGEATEAFF. The CDR3 nucleotides are TGCGCCAGCAGCGAAAGGACAGGGGAGGCCACTGAAGCTTTCTTT.

V is TRBV30 and J is TRBJ1-3; 9 bases match TRBD1. The CDR3 contains 15 residues. Trimming took 3 bases from V and 1 from J; bases not matched to a gene: 4. The germline gives CDR1 GTSNPN, CDR2 SVGIG (reference sequence). CDR3 sequence (DNA): TGTGCCTGGAGCGGGGACAGGGATTCTGGAAACACCATATATTTT. It translates to CAWSGDRDSGNTIYF.

V is TRBV6-5 and J is TRBJ2-2; the match to TRBD1 covers 8 bases. The V gene's germline CDR1 is MNHEY and CDR2 SVGAGI. The CDR3 runs to 15 residues. V lost 7 bases and J lost 3; bases outside the gene matches: 7. This CDR3 reads CASTLTGVDTGELFF. CDR3 nucleotides: TGTGCCAGCACTCTGACAGGGGTGGACACCGGGGAGCTGTTTTTT.

A word on this clone: The sample carries other DNA sequences with the same CDR3. V usage is TRBV18 and J usage is TRBJ2-5; D not resolved. Germline-derived CDR1 and CDR2 are KGHSH and LQKENI. This CDR3 region has 12 residues. Trimming removed 2 bases at V and 4 bases at J, with 5 bases between. The CDR3 DNA is TGTGCCAGCTCACCAACGGGAGAGACCCAGTACTTC. Protein: CASSPTGETQYF. The entire variable domain, with the rest obtained from reference TRBV18 and TRBJ2-5, is as follows: NAGVMQNPRHLVRRRGQEARLRCSPMKGHSHVYWYRQLPEEGLKFMVYLQKENIIDESGMPKERFSAEFPKEGPSILRIQQVVRGDSAAYFCASSPTGETQYFGPGTRLLVL.

This clone has only one observation. Here the CDR3 reads CASSLSRASMRTGELFF. The CDR3 DNA sequence: TGCGCCAGCAGCTTGAGTCGAGCATCCATGAGGACCGGGGAGCTGTTTTTT. The gene calls are TRBV5-1 and TRBJ2-2; D call uncertain. The ends were cut back, 1 base at V and 5 bases at J, with 18 bases in the middle. The CDR3 has 17 amino acids. Germline CDR1 SGHRS, CDR2 YFSETQ.

The rearrangement uses TRBV7-9 and TRBJ1-1, with 7 bases that match TRBD1. The V gene's germline CDR1 is SEHNR and CDR2 FQNEAQ (reference sequence). The V and J ends lost 6 bases and 8 bases, in that order; junction bases with no gene match: 6. The CDR3 contains 12 residues. Here the CDR3 reads CASSHGTAEAFF. DNA for the CDR3: TGTGCCAGCAGTCACGGGACAGCAGAAGCTTTCTTT.

The chain couples TRBV5-6 to TRBJ1-4; D is undetermined. The CDR3 contains 15 residues. Per germline, CDR1 SGHDT and CDR2 YYEEEE. Trimming removed 3 bases at V and 7 bases at J, with 16 bases between. CDR3 in amino acids: CASSSTRGGIEKLFF. For the CDR3, the DNA is TGTGCCAGCAGCTCTACACGGGGAGGGATTGAAAAACTGTTTTTT.

The chain employs TRBV5-1 and TRBJ1-2; TRBD1 aligns across 11 bases. This CDR3 is 15 amino acids long. Per germline, CDR1 SGHRS and CDR2 YFSETQ. V lost 0 bases, J lost 8 bases, and 6 bases stayed unmatched. CDR3 protein: CASSLAGQGAEGYTF. The CDR3 bases are TGCGCCAGCAGCTTGGCCGGACAGGGGGCGGAGGGCTACACCTTC.

This rearrangement joins TRBV2 to TRBJ2-1; D may be TRBD2 (6 bases). V lost 8 bases and J 0 bases, leaving 17 bases between the germline ends. CDR3 length: 16 amino acids. Per the germline V gene, CDR1 is SNHLY and CDR2 is FYNNEI. CDR3 region: CASQSIGGSSYNEQFF. CDR3 sequence (DNA): TGTGCCAGCCAGTCTATCGGGGGAAGCTCCTACAATGAGCAGTTCTTC.

In its sample, this clone was seen many times. The genes are TRBV5-1 and TRBJ2-5, with 9 nucleotides matching TRBD1. In germline, CDR1 is SGHRS, CDR2 YFSETQ. This CDR3 has 17 residues. Losses at the gene ends were 4 bases for V and 2 bases for J; bases not matched to a gene: 12. The CDR3, as DNA: TGCGCCAGCAGCCCTTACCACAGGGGGCTGCGGCAAGAGACCCAGTACTTC. Translated, it gives CASSPYHRGLRQETQYF.

The J gene is TRBJ2-5, the V gene TRBV15; D is possibly TRBD2 (6 bases). V lost 3 bases and J 2 bases, leaving 13 bases between the germline ends. Germline values: CDR1 LNHNV, CDR2 YYDKDF (reference sequence). This CDR3 spans 15 amino acids. The CDR3 coding sequence is TGTGCCACCAGCAGGGACATAGCGGAGCAAGAGACCCAGTACTTC. Translation: CATSRDIAEQETQYF. Variable domain in full (rest from reference TRBV15 and TRBJ2-5): DAMVIQNPRYQVTQFGKPVTLSCSQTLNHNVMYWYQQKSSQAPKLLFHYYDKDFNNEADTPDNFQSRRPNTSFCFLDIRSPGLGDTAMYLCATSRDIAEQETQYFGPGTRLLVL.

This chain joins TRBV2 and TRBJ2-1; a weak D match, TRBD2 (7 bases). The CDR3 runs to 16 residues. Per the germline V gene, CDR1 is SNHLY and CDR2 is FYNNEI. Deletions cut 6 bases from V and 11 bases from J, with 26 bases between. The CDR3 reads CASRSYGEGHINQQFF. The CDR3, as DNA: TGTGCCAGCAGATCTTATGGGGAGGGACATATCAACCAGCAGTTCTTC.

Only a few counts were recorded for this clone. V and J are TRBV7-9 and TRBJ1-1; possible D gene TRBD1, 5 bases. V lost 6 bases, J lost 3 bases, and 17 bases lay in between. This CDR3 region has 15 residues. CDR1 is SEHNR, CDR2 FQNEAQ, per germline (reference sequence). The CDR3, as DNA: TGTGCCAGCAGTATAGCAGGGATTTCGGACACTGAAGCTTTCTTT. Its translation: CASSIAGISDTEAFF.

This clone came up a few times. This rearrangement joins TRBV2 to TRBJ1-5, with 11 bases matching TRBD1. The CDR3 has 16 amino acids. From germline, CDR1 is SNHLY and CDR2 FYNNEI. The V gene end was trimmed by 5 bases and the J gene end by 5 bases; junction bases not matched to a gene: 8. In DNA form, the CDR3 reads TGTGCCAGCAGTTCACGACCGGGACAGGGGGATCAGCCCCAGCATTTT. This codes for CASSSRPGQGDQPQHF.

A few counts support this clone. V gene TRBV28 combines with J gene TRBJ1-2; 7 bases line up with TRBD1. The CDR3 length is 15 residues. V was pared by 6 bases and J by 5 bases, with 12 bases of the junction left unmatched. CDR1 is MDHEN, CDR2 SYDVKM, per germline. Written as DNA, the CDR3 is TGTGCCAGCAGCCCTCCCGACAGGGTTCGGTATGGCTACACCTTC. Translation: CASSPPDRVRYGYTF.

The chain recombines TRBV5-1 with TRBJ2-1, with 7 nucleotides matching TRBD1. Germline V gene data show CDR1 as SGHRS and CDR2 as YFSETQ. The CDR3 is 14 residues long. Trimming removed 2 bases from V and 5 bases from J; junction bases left unmatched: 4. Written as DNA, the CDR3 is TGCGCCAGCAGCTTACAGGGGTCGGACAATGAGCAGTTCTTC. Its protein is CASSLQGSDNEQFF. The entire variable domain, with the rest obtained from reference TRBV5-1 and TRBJ2-1, is as follows: KAGVTQTPRYLIKTRGQQVTLSCSPISGHRSVSWYQQTPGQGLQFLFEYFSETQRNKGNFPGRFSGRQFSNSRSEMNVSTLELGDSALYLCASSLQGSDNEQFFGPGTRLTVL.

This chain connects TRBV11-1 to TRBJ2-2, with TRBD2 as a possible D gene (5 bases). The CDR3 sequence is 16 residues long. The germline CDR1 and CDR2 sequences are SGHAT and FQDESV (reference sequence). With 1 base removed from V and 6 bases from J, the gap between germline ends came to 15 bases. This chain's CDR3 is CASSLGHASSAGELFF. The CDR3, as DNA: TGTGCCAGCAGCTTAGGACACGCCAGTAGCGCCGGGGAGCTGTTTTTT.

The chain has TRBV5-1 and TRBJ2-1, with a possible D match to TRBD1 (6 bases). Trimming took off 7 bases at V and 7 bases at J, with 15 bases between the two ends. CDR1 is SGHRS, CDR2 YFSETQ, per germline. The CDR3 is 13 amino acids. The CDR3 bases are TGCGCCAGCGGAGACAGGATCACAAATGAGCAGTTCTTC. Translating it yields CASGDRITNEQFF.

The CDR3 is CASSLEAGVPGELFF. CDR3 in DNA: TGTGCCAGCAGCTTAGAAGCGGGGGTTCCCGGGGAGCTGTTTTTT. The V call is TRBV11-2, the J call TRBJ2-2; 8 bases align to TRBD2. The germline V gene has CDR1 SGHAT and CDR2 FQNNGV. The CDR3 runs 15 residues. Trimming took 0 bases from V and 6 from J; bases not matched to a gene: 3.

The chain links TRBV24-1 to TRBJ2-3; 7 nucleotides align to TRBD2. The CDR3 runs to 16 residues. Germline trimming cut 6 bases from V and 1 base from J; bases unmatched to any gene: 9. Looked up from germline, CDR1 is KGHDR and CDR2 is SFDVKD. The CDR3 DNA reads as TGTGCCACCAGTCGTGGGGGGGGTTGGGGCACAGATACGCAGTATTTT. Amino acid sequence: CATSRGGGWGTDTQYF.